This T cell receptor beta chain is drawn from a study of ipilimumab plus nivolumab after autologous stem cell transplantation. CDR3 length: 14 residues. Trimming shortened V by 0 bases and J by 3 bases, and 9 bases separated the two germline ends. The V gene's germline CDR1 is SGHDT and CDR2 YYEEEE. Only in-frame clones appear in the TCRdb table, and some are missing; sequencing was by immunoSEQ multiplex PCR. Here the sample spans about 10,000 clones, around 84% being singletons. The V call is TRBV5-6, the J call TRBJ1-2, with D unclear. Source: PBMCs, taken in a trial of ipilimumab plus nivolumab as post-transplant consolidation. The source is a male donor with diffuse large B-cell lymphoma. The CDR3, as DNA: TGTGCCAGCAGCTTGGCCTACGGATACTATGGCTACACCTTC. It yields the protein CASSLAYGYYGYTF.